This TCR beta chain was obtained from a study of CD8+ T cells in alopecia areata. Whole-study context: Treatment comprised oral tofacitinib, 5 to 10 mg twice daily, in treated patients. Tofacitinib treatment spanned 6 to 18 months, with 6 months off drug afterward.

Broader study findings: Patients showed less clear TCR sequence sharing than mice, possibly partly because of HLA diversity. Scalp samples also contribute reads from the resident alphabeta T cells found in normal skin.

RNA extraction and reverse transcription yielded cDNA as sequencing template. Here immunoSEQ multiplex PCR was the method, and the copy in TCRdb shows in-frame clones only, minus some. The sample carries about 190,000 clones, around 56% recorded once. There are a few counts of this clone. Its antigen remains unknown. The same CDR3 also results from other DNA sequences found in this sample. Specified treatment: oral pan-JAK inhibitor, 5-10 mg twice daily. The CDR3 sequence is 13 residues long. CDR1 and CDR2 from the germline V gene are SQVTM and ANQGSEA. V lost 7 bases to trimming and J lost 0 bases, with 10 bases between them.

The receptor was isolated from a human donor with alopecia areata. V and J are TRBV29-1 and TRBJ1-5; the D gene is possibly TRBD1 (5 bases). This specimen was CD4+ T cells sorted from blood, taken at week 4, from a patient treated with tofacitinib. The CDR3 coding sequence is TGCAGCGCGTCCAGGGATAGCAATCAGCCCCAGCATTTT. Protein: CSASRDSNQPQHF.